This is a list of T cell receptor beta chains from one sample in a study of T cells expressing NK-cell markers. Each CDR3 protein gets one entry in TCRdb, which reprocessed the 5' RACE reads and gives no DNA. The sample is made up of about 260,000 distinct CDR3 sequences, and the top ten hold around 4% of it. The sequencing sample was made of blood T cells: a sorted CD56 or NKG2C T cell subset, CD4+ or CD8+ T cells, or bulk PBMC T cells (not recorded which). Source of these receptors: a woman aged 18-70 years in good health. Each CDR3 is given with its conserved first and last residue.

V	J	CDR3
TRBV5-1	TRBJ2-3	CATNEIAGADTQYF
TRBV9	TRBJ1-1	CASSVVRESTEAFF
TRBV20-1	TRBJ2-3	CSARDFQWRHRDTQYF
TRBV27	TRBJ2-5	CASSARTSGLQETQYF
TRBV7-2	TRBJ2-1	CASSLTRRGYNEQFF
TRBV28	TRBJ2-7	CASQGQSGDSYEQYF
TRBV4-1	TRBJ1-1	CASSQAGSTVKEAFF
TRBV9	TRBJ2-3	CASSVVSGSSGDTQYF
TRBV7-9	TRBJ2-1	CASSQNDMGLGGGEQFF
TRBV5-8	TRBJ2-2	CASRPLRYSGELFF
TRBV7-2	TRBJ1-1	CASSLDVAMNTEAFF
TRBV7-2	TRBJ2-4	CASSSLLGAKNIQYF
TRBV12-3/TRBV12-4	TRBJ1-6	CASSLSGTVVHF
TRBV12-3/TRBV12-4	TRBJ2-3	CASRLGVQREGGGTQYF
TRBV7-2	TRBJ2-7	CASSSYSLAGGIYEQYF
TRBV12-3/TRBV12-4	TRBJ2-7	CASSQRGTGGEQYF
TRBV3-1	TRBJ2-7	CASSQTDEQYF
TRBV7-2	TRBJ1-1	CASSLAPGQGTEAFF
TRBV5-1	TRBJ1-1	CASSLGAGDHTEAFF
TRBV15	TRBJ2-1	CATSRAGVTYNEQFF
TRBV9	TRBJ1-1	CASSVGRGRGDAFF
TRBV20-1	TRBJ2-3	CSAKEFSTDTQYF
TRBV12-3/TRBV12-4	TRBJ1-3	CASEDRGGNTIYF
TRBV12-3/TRBV12-4	TRBJ2-2	CASSLGTSGIRELFF
TRBV29-1	TRBJ1-2	CSVGEGPLPYGYTF
TRBV4-2	TRBJ2-5	CASSQDGASKDQETQYF
TRBV30	TRBJ1-1	CAWTLGGEGTEAFF
TRBV12-3/TRBV12-4	TRBJ2-2	CASSWLAGGQGELFF
TRBV5-5	TRBJ2-1	CASSFAGWEQFF
TRBV3-1	TRBJ2-6	CASSPWDTGSGANVLTF
TRBV20-1	TRBJ1-1	CSAKTGVNTEAFF
TRBV6-1	TRBJ1-5	CASTRDRGSQPQHF
TRBV30	TRBJ1-3	CAWSRDLYSGNTIYF
TRBV5-1	TRBJ2-5	CASSSEGYQETQYF
TRBV10-3	TRBJ2-1	CAISVAGGPENEQFF
TRBV20-1	TRBJ1-5	CSARGTGASNQPQHF
TRBV12-3/TRBV12-4	TRBJ2-3	CASSAPGRWSDTQYF
TRBV19	TRBJ2-3	CASGGPAERTDTQYF
TRBV12-3/TRBV12-4	TRBJ1-6	CASSSWSRNNSPLHF
TRBV20-1	TRBJ1-2	CSARFTHGNYGYTF
TRBV30	TRBJ2-1	CAWSAANEQFF
TRBV25-1	TRBJ2-1	CASSGALAGNEQFF
TRBV11-2	TRBJ2-2	CASSLDSSVGGELFF
TRBV7-9	TRBJ2-2	CASSRGVPAGELFF
TRBV18	TRBJ2-5	CASSPHPLTETQYF
TRBV7-2	TRBJ2-5	CASSLGLAGGPQETQYF
TRBV18	TRBJ2-3	CASSATSDTQYF
TRBV12-3/TRBV12-4	TRBJ2-5	CASSPVGKIGETQYF
TRBV11-2	TRBJ1-4	CASSQRATNEKLFF
TRBV7-2	TRBJ1-1	CASSGNGRSYTEAFF
TRBV11-2	TRBJ1-1	CASSLISATEAFF
TRBV11-3	TRBJ2-1	CASSPIRTSDEQFF
TRBV12-3/TRBV12-4	TRBJ2-2	CASRGTEAAGELFF
TRBV12-3/TRBV12-4	TRBJ1-2	CASSLRGTSLYGYTF
TRBV5-5	TRBJ1-1	CASSRRSGSEAFF
TRBV20-1	TRBJ2-7	CSATRDNSYEQYF
TRBV18	TRBJ2-5	CASSPPTLETQYF
TRBV9	TRBJ2-2	CASSASSVGELFF
TRBV9	TRBJ2-7	CASSGPFGREQYF
TRBV19	TRBJ1-2	CASTLTDRNYGYTF